This T cell receptor beta chain was retrieved from a study of Ad26.COV2.S vaccination and SARS-CoV-2 variants. About the research overall: The Ad26.COV2.S arm of the COV1001 trial was where the donor was placed. By the intramuscular route, Ad26.COV2.S was given once, or twice 56 days apart.

Findings and limits, study-wide: Breadth of non-spike TCRs did not differ between vaccinees and placebo recipients.

Regarding this clone: Its antigen is unidentified.

Treatment: approximately 18 received Ad26.COV2.S at low or high dose, single or two shots; roughly five received placebo; per-sample allocation not given. Sampling occurred on day 63 after the first vaccine or placebo injection. Ad26 vector vaccine expressed Wuhan-strain SARS-CoV-2 spike. Profiling relied on immunoSEQ multiplex PCR, and the TCRdb table lists in-frame clones only, not all of them. The sample carries more than 300,000 clones, 70% to 90% recorded once. Germline V CDR1 and CDR2: MGHRA, YSYEKL. The CDR3 extends over 14 amino acids. V was pared by 4 bases and J by 5 bases, with 12 bases between.

The sample in question was peripheral blood, obtained in a trial of Ad26.COV2.S vaccine versus placebo. V gene TRBV4-1 combines with J gene TRBJ1-5; D is uncertain. The sequence was collected from a person between 18 and 60 years old who received the Ad26.COV2.S COVID-19 vaccine or a placebo. The CDR3 sequence: CASSPLHTHQPQHF. DNA of the CDR3: TGCGCCAGCAGCCCCCTCCACACCCATCAGCCCCAGCATTTT.